This T cell receptor beta chain was identified during a study of blood T cell repertoires in COVID-19. Study information: Collection of acute and convalescent COVID-19 samples took place in the United States, Italy and Spain.

Per the authors' pipeline: Using reference gene primer amplification, nucleated cell counts were estimated. Assay: immunoSEQ multiplex PCR; the TCRdb copy retains only in-frame clones and omits some. V, J and clone size are those of that table, while D and trimming were read from the DNA. The data contain under 150,000 clones, more than 80% of them seen just once; the ten biggest clones take up around 6%. The germline gives CDR1 KGHSH, CDR2 LQKENI. V shed 2 bases and J shed 5 bases, with 15 bases lying between them. The length of the CDR3 is 15 residues. Source material: peripheral blood. The origin of this receptor is a woman aged 55-69 years with COVID-19, enrolled during active disease. This chain connects TRBV18 to TRBJ1-1, with no clear D. The CDR3 here is CASSPIGRRGTEAFF. As DNA, the CDR3 is TGTGCCAGCTCACCAATAGGGCGGCGAGGGACTGAAGCTTTCTTT.